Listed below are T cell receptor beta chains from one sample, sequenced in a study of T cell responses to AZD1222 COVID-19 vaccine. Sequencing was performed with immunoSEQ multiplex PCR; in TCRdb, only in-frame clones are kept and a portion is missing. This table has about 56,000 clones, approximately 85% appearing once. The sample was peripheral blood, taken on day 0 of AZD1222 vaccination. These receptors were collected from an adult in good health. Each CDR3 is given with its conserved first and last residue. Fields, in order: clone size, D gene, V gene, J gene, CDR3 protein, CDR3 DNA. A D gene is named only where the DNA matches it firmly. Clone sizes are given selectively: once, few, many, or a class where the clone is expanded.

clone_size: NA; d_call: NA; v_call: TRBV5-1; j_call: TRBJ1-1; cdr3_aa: CASSQRGNTEAFF; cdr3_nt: TGCGCCAGCAGCCAAAGGGGGAACACTGAAGCTTTCTTT
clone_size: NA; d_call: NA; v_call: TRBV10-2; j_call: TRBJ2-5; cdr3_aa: CASSDRLQETQYF; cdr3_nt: TGCGCCAGCAGTGACAGGCTCCAAGAGACCCAGTACTTC
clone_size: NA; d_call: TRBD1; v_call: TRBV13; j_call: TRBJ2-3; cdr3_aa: CASSSGERIGGTGGDTQYF; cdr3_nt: TGTGCCAGCAGCTCCGGAGAACGAATCGGTGGGACAGGAGGGGATACGCAGTATTTT
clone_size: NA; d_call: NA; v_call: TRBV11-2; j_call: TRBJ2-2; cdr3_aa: CASSLGVRNSNTGELFF; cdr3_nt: TGTGCCAGCAGCTTAGGGGTGAGGAACTCGAACACCGGGGAGCTGTTTTTT
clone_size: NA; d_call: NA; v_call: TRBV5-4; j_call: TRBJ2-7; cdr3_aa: CASSLYPYEQYF; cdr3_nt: TGTGCCAGCAGCTTGTACCCCTACGAGCAGTACTTC
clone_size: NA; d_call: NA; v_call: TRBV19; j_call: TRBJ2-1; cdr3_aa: CASSIDWFRANEQFF; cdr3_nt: TGTGCCAGTAGTATAGATTGGTTTAGGGCTAATGAGCAGTTCTTC
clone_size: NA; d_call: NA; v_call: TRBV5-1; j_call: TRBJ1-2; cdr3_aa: CASQNGGGEMGYTF; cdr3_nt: TGCGCCAGCCAAAACGGTGGAGGGGAGATGGGCTACACCTTC
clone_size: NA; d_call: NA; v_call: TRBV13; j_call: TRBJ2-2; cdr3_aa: CASSFNRDTGELFF; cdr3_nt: TGTGCCAGCAGCTTCAATAGGGACACCGGGGAGCTGTTTTTT
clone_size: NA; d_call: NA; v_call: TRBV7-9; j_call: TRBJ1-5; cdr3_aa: CASSSQGQPQHF; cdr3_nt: TGTGCCAGCAGCTCGCAGGGTCAGCCCCAGCATTTT
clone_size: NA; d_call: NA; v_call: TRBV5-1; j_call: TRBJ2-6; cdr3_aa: CASSLWALGPLGANVLTF; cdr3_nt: TGCGCCAGCAGCTTGTGGGCCCTGGGACCGCTAGGGGCCAACGTCCTGACTTTC
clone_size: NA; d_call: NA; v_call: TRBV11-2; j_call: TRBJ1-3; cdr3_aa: CASSRLPGNTIYF; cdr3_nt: TGTGCCAGCAGTAGACTACCAGGAAACACCATATATTTT
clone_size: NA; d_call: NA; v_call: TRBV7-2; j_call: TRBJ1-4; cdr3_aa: CASSLFGGSNEKLFF; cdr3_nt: TGTGCCAGCAGCTTATTCGGGGGGTCTAATGAAAAACTGTTTTTT
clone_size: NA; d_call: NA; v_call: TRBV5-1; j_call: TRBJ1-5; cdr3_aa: CASSLDSNVGQPQHF; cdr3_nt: TGCGCCAGCAGCTTGGACAGTAACGTAGGCCAGCCCCAGCATTTT
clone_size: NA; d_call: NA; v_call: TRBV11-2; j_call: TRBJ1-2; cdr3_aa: CASSSSGLSGYTF; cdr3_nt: TGTGCCAGCAGCTCTTCAGGGTTAAGTGGCTACACCTTC
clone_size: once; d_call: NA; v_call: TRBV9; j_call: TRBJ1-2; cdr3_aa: CASSGPPPRGADGYTF; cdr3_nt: TGTGCCAGCAGCGGCCCCCCTCCCCGGGGCGCGGATGGCTACACCTTC
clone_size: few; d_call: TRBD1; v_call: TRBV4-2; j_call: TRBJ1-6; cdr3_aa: CASSQDRTGGYSPLHF; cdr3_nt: TGTGCCAGCAGCCAAGATCGGACAGGGGGTTACTCACCCCTCCACTTT
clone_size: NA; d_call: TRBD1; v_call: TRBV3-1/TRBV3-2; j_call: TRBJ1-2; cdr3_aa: CASSQAPTGIYGYTF; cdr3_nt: TGTGCCAGCAGCCAAGCCCCGACAGGGATTTATGGCTACACCTTC
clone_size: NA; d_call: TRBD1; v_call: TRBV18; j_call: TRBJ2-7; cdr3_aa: CASSPPGQGALEQYF; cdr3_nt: TGTGCCAGCTCACCTCCGGGACAGGGGGCCCTCGAGCAGTACTTC
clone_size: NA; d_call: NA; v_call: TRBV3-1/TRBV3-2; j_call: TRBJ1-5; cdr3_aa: CASSQDSTNQPQHF; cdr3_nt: TGTGCCAGCAGCCAAGATAGTACGAATCAGCCCCAGCATTTT
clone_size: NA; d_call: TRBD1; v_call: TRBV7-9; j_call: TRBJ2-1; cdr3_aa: CASSRGQTSIDEQFF; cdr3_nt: TGTGCCAGCAGCCGGGGACAGACGAGTATCGATGAGCAGTTCTTC
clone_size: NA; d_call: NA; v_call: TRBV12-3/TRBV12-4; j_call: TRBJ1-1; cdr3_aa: CASRWTANTEAFF; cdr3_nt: TGTGCCAGCAGGTGGACAGCTAACACTGAAGCTTTCTTT
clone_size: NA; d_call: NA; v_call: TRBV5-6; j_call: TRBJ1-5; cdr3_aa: CASSLYFGSGNQPQHF; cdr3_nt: TGTGCCAGCAGCTTGTATTTCGGGTCGGGGAATCAGCCCCAGCATTTT
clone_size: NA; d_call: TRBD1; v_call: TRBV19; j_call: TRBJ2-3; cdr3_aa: CASSDRQGSYTDTQYF; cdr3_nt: TGTGCCAGTAGCGATAGACAGGGCTCCTACACAGATACGCAGTATTTT
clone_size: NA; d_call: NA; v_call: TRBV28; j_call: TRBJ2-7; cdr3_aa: CASSSYSLRATGSDSYEQYF; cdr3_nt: TGTGCCAGCAGTTCATACTCTTTAAGGGCGACAGGAAGTGATTCCTACGAGCAGTACTTC
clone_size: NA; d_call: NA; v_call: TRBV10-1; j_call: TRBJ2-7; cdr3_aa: CATHNSTEQYF; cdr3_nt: TGCGCCACGCATAATTCTACCGAGCAGTACTTC
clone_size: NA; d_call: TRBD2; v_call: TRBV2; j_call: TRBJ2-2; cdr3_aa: CASRRGGRGAGELFF; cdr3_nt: TGTGCCAGCAGGCGGGGGGGCCGTGGGGCCGGGGAGCTGTTTTTT
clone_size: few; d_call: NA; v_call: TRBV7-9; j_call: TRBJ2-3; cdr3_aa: CASSLDTLTDTQYF; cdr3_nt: TGTGCCAGCAGCTTAGACACTCTCACAGATACGCAGTATTTT
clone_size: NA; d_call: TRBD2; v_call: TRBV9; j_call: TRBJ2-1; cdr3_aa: CASSVGRLAGGKGEQFF; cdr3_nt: TGTGCCAGCAGCGTAGGCCGACTAGCGGGGGGTAAGGGGGAGCAGTTCTTC
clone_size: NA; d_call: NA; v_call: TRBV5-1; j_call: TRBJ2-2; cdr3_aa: CASSLVGEANTGELFF; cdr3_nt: TGCGCCAGCAGCTTGGTAGGCGAAGCGAACACCGGGGAGCTGTTTTTT
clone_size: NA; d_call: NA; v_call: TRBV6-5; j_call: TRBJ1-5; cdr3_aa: CASNTGVGPQHF; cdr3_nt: TGTGCCAGCAACACGGGGGTGGGGCCCCAGCATTTT
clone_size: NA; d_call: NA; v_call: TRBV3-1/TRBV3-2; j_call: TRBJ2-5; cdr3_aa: CASSQTGTGMQETQYF; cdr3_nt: TGTGCCAGCAGCCAAACCGGGACGGGCATGCAAGAGACCCAGTACTTC
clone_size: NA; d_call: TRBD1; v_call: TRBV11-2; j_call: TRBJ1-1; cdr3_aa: CASSFLGATGSAFF; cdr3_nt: TGTGCCAGCAGCTTTTTGGGCGCGACAGGGTCGGCTTTCTTT
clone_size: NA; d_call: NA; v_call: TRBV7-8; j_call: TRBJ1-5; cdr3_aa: CASSETGPGNQPQHF; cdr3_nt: TGTGCCAGCAGCGAGACAGGTCCCGGGAATCAGCCCCAGCATTTT
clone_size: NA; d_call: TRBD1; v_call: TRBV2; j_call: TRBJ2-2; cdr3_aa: CASSGGQGATGELFF; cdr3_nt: TGTGCCAGCAGTGGCGGGCAGGGGGCGACCGGGGAGCTGTTTTTT
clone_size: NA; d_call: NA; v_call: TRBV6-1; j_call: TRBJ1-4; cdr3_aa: CASSEAQWGNEKLFF; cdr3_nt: TGTGCCAGCAGTGAAGCGCAGTGGGGTAATGAAAAACTGTTTTTT
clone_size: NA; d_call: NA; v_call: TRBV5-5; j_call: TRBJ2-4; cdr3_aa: CASSFRIAKNIQYF; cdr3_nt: TGTGCCAGCAGCTTTCGGATAGCCAAAAACATTCAGTACTTC